These 8 T cell receptor beta chains came from one sample sequenced in a study of T cell responses to AZD1222 COVID-19 vaccine. Libraries were prepared by immunoSEQ multiplex PCR; TCRdb keeps only in-frame clonotypes and omits some of them. This sample yields 110,000 to 150,000 clones, of which 80% to 90% are seen a single time; around 8.6% belongs to the top ten. The material was peripheral blood, obtained on day 0 of AZD1222 vaccination. The source of these receptors is an adult in good health.

The rearrangement joins TRBV4-1 to TRBJ1-2; D call uncertain. CDR1 and CDR2 from the germline V gene are MGHRA and YSYEKL. V gave up 4 bases and J gave up 0 bases, with 18 bases separating them. The CDR3 has 17 residues. The CDR3 nucleotides read TGCGCCAGCAGCCGGACGAGGACGGGTGGGCCTAACTATGGCTACACCTTC. This codes for CASSRTRTGGPNYGYTF.

The chain combines TRBV10-3 with TRBJ1-2; 7 bases fit TRBD1. CDR3 length: 14 residues. With V trimmed by 2 bases and J by 4 bases, 4 bases remained unmatched. Germline-derived CDR1 and CDR2 are ENHRY and SYGVKD. CDR3 loop: CAISEGDRVYGYTF. In DNA, the CDR3 is TGTGCCATCAGTGAGGGCGACAGGGTCTATGGCTACACCTTC.

The V gene is TRBV6-5, the J gene TRBJ1-5, with D possibly matching TRBD1 (5 bases). V lost 7 bases, J lost 6 bases, and 16 bases lay in between. Per germline, CDR1 MNHEY and CDR2 SVGAGI. This CDR3 region has 14 residues. The CDR3 loop is CASIRGTGGQPQHF. The CDR3 coding sequence is TGTGCCAGCATTCGGGGTACGGGGGGTCAGCCCCAGCATTTT.

The chain carries TRBV19 and TRBJ2-1; 8 bases align to TRBD2. There are 16 residues in the CDR3. Germline V gives CDR1 LNHDA, CDR2 SQIVND (reference sequence). Germline trimming cut 7 bases from V and 2 bases from J; bases unmatched to any gene: 10. The CDR3 sequence: CASTPSTGGPYNEQFF. The CDR3 DNA follows: TGTGCCAGTACTCCCTCAACGGGGGGGCCCTACAATGAGCAGTTCTTC.

This clone has only one observation. The chain couples TRBV6-5 to TRBJ2-1; D perhaps matches TRBD1 (5 bases). Germline V gene sequence: CDR1 MNHEY, CDR2 SVGAGI. V was trimmed by 6 bases and J by 0 bases, leaving 9 bases between them. The CDR3 spans 14 residues. As DNA, the CDR3 is TGTGCCAGCAGCCTCAGGGTCTCCTACAATGAGCAGTTCTTC. Translated: CASSLRVSYNEQFF.

Concerning this clone: Other DNA sequences within the sample encode an identical CDR3. The rearrangement joins TRBV7-9 to TRBJ2-2; the D call may be TRBD1 or TRBD2 (6 bases each). Germline-derived CDR1 and CDR2 are SEHNR and FQNEAQ (reference sequence). Between the trimmed V and J ends, which lost 5 bases and 0 bases, there was a span of 10 bases. The CDR3 runs to 15 residues. This CDR3 is CASSLGGTNTGELFF. For the CDR3, the DNA is TGTGCCAGCAGCCTAGGGGGGACGAACACCGGGGAGCTGTTTTTT.

V and J are TRBV29-1 and TRBJ2-2; the match to TRBD1 covers 8 bases. This CDR3 has 14 residues. Germline values: CDR1 SQVTM, CDR2 ANQGSEA. V was clipped by 6 bases and J by 7 bases; unmatched bases: 10. CDR3 sequence (DNA): TGCAGCGTAAAGCCGCAGGGGGCCATCGGGGAGCTGTTTTTT. The encoded protein is CSVKPQGAIGELFF.

The chain couples TRBV14 to TRBJ1-5; the match to TRBD1 covers 8 bases. Germline CDR1 and CDR2: SGHDN and FVKESK. The CDR3 loop spans 14 amino acids. With V trimmed by 4 bases and J by 7 bases, 6 bases remained unmatched. The CDR3 protein is CASSRDRGGQPQHF. In DNA form, the CDR3 reads TGTGCCAGCAGCCGTGACAGGGGTGGACAGCCCCAGCATTTT.